Listed below are T cell receptor beta chains from one sample, sequenced in a study of shared clonotypes between healthy human individuals. Profiling relied on immunoSEQ multiplex PCR, and the TCRdb table lists in-frame clones only, not all of them. The table lists about 800,000 clones, roughly 96% of them singletons. Input material: naive CD8+ T cells sorted from blood. These receptors were taken from a man aged 25 to 45 in good health. Each CDR3 is given with its conserved first and last residue. Fields, in order: clone size, D gene, V gene, J gene, CDR3 protein, CDR3 DNA. A D gene is named only where the DNA matches it firmly. Size is omitted from some rows. Given values are once, few, many or a class for expanded clones.

clone_size: -; d_call: -; v_call: TRBV7-9; j_call: TRBJ2-1; cdr3_aa: CASTPLAYNEQFF; cdr3_nt: TGTGCCAGCACCCCGCTAGCGTACAATGAGCAGTTCTTC
clone_size: -; d_call: -; v_call: TRBV4-3; j_call: TRBJ1-5; cdr3_aa: CASSQLGSNQPQHF; cdr3_nt: TGCGCCAGCAGCCAACTCGGAAGCAATCAGCCCCAGCATTTT
clone_size: -; d_call: -; v_call: TRBV9; j_call: TRBJ2-7; cdr3_aa: CASSVGSGGYEQYF; cdr3_nt: TGTGCCAGCAGCGTAGGATCCGGGGGCTACGAGCAGTACTTC
clone_size: once; d_call: -; v_call: TRBV21-1; j_call: TRBJ2-5; cdr3_aa: CASSNWGRETQYF; cdr3_nt: TGTGCCAGCAGCAACTGGGGTAGAGAGACCCAGTACTTC
clone_size: -; d_call: -; v_call: TRBV4-3; j_call: TRBJ2-5; cdr3_aa: CASSKGRLLLGEQETQYF; cdr3_nt: TGCGCCAGCAGCAAGGGAAGGCTATTGCTGGGAGAACAAGAGACCCAGTACTTC
clone_size: -; d_call: TRBD2; v_call: TRBV9; j_call: TRBJ2-5; cdr3_aa: CASSVAGLASQETQYF; cdr3_nt: TGTGCCAGCAGCGTAGCCGGACTAGCGTCACAAGAGACCCAGTACTTC
clone_size: -; d_call: TRBD1; v_call: TRBV27; j_call: TRBJ1-3; cdr3_aa: CASGQGVGGNTIYF; cdr3_nt: TGTGCCAGCGGACAGGGGGTAGGAGGAAACACCATATATTTT
clone_size: -; d_call: -; v_call: TRBV25-1; j_call: TRBJ2-3; cdr3_aa: CASMRAGLGIADTQYF; cdr3_nt: TGTGCCAGCATGAGAGCTGGACTGGGGATCGCAGATACGCAGTATTTT
clone_size: -; d_call: -; v_call: TRBV5-6; j_call: TRBJ2-7; cdr3_aa: CASSLTQGPNEQYF; cdr3_nt: TGTGCCAGCAGCCTAACTCAGGGCCCCAACGAGCAGTACTTC
clone_size: -; d_call: -; v_call: TRBV18; j_call: TRBJ2-1; cdr3_aa: CASSPGGNEQFF; cdr3_nt: TGTGCCAGCTCACCAGGGGGCAATGAGCAGTTCTTC
clone_size: -; d_call: -; v_call: TRBV27; j_call: TRBJ2-1; cdr3_aa: CASSSGTLRFF; cdr3_nt: TGTGCCAGCAGTTCAGGGACTTTACGGTTCTTC
clone_size: -; d_call: -; v_call: TRBV27; j_call: TRBJ1-5; cdr3_aa: CASSLGGAGQPQHF; cdr3_nt: TGTGCCAGCAGTTTAGGGGGGGCAGGACAGCCCCAGCATTTT
clone_size: once; d_call: -; v_call: TRBV9; j_call: TRBJ2-2; cdr3_aa: CASSVWLDWTGELFF; cdr3_nt: TGTGCCAGCAGCGTCTGGCTAGACTGGACCGGGGAGCTGTTTTTT
clone_size: -; d_call: -; v_call: TRBV18; j_call: TRBJ2-7; cdr3_aa: CASSPEGGPSYEQYF; cdr3_nt: TGTGCCAGCTCACCCGAGGGGGGTCCTTCCTACGAGCAGTACTTC
clone_size: -; d_call: -; v_call: TRBV5-5; j_call: TRBJ2-7; cdr3_aa: CASSHSWDTPYEQYF; cdr3_nt: TGTGCCAGCAGCCACTCCTGGGACACCCCCTACGAGCAGTACTTC
clone_size: -; d_call: -; v_call: TRBV7-9; j_call: TRBJ2-5; cdr3_aa: CASSRTYQETQYF; cdr3_nt: TGTGCCAGCAGCCGCACATACCAAGAGACCCAGTACTTC
clone_size: -; d_call: -; v_call: TRBV5-6; j_call: TRBJ2-5; cdr3_aa: CASSPISTEETQYF; cdr3_nt: TGTGCCAGCAGCCCCATATCGACAGAAGAGACCCAGTACTTC
clone_size: -; d_call: TRBD2; v_call: TRBV9; j_call: TRBJ2-3; cdr3_aa: CASSVTSGTTDTQYF; cdr3_nt: TGTGCCAGCAGCGTTACTAGCGGCACCACAGATACGCAGTATTTT
clone_size: -; d_call: -; v_call: TRBV15; j_call: TRBJ2-1; cdr3_aa: CATSSSWDTPNHEQFF; cdr3_nt: TGTGCCACCAGCAGCTCTTGGGACACTCCTAACCATGAGCAGTTCTTC
clone_size: -; d_call: TRBD1; v_call: TRBV7-9; j_call: TRBJ1-2; cdr3_aa: CASSTTGQGAGYTF; cdr3_nt: TGTGCCAGCAGCACTACAGGACAGGGTGCTGGCTACACCTTC
clone_size: once; d_call: -; v_call: TRBV4-3; j_call: TRBJ1-2; cdr3_aa: CASSQDLYSAYGYTF; cdr3_nt: TGCGCCAGCAGCCAAGATCTATACAGTGCCTATGGCTACACCTTC
clone_size: -; d_call: -; v_call: TRBV11-2; j_call: TRBJ2-7; cdr3_aa: CASSLQGRSTYEQYF; cdr3_nt: TGTGCCAGCAGCCTACAGGGTCGGAGTACCTACGAGCAGTACTTC
clone_size: -; d_call: -; v_call: TRBV7-9; j_call: TRBJ2-3; cdr3_aa: CASSLVQGVDTQYF; cdr3_nt: TGTGCCAGCAGCTTAGTTCAGGGTGTGGATACGCAGTATTTT
clone_size: -; d_call: TRBD2; v_call: TRBV13; j_call: TRBJ2-7; cdr3_aa: CASSTEAGVSYEQYF; cdr3_nt: TGTGCCAGCAGCACCGAAGCGGGAGTCTCCTACGAGCAGTACTTC
clone_size: -; d_call: TRBD1; v_call: TRBV9; j_call: TRBJ2-7; cdr3_aa: CASSVATGAYEQYF; cdr3_nt: TGTGCCAGCAGCGTAGCGACAGGGGCATACGAGCAGTACTTC
clone_size: -; d_call: TRBD2; v_call: TRBV9; j_call: TRBJ2-7; cdr3_aa: CASSVTSGSHEQYF; cdr3_nt: TGTGCCAGCAGCGTTACTAGCGGGAGCCACGAGCAGTACTTC
clone_size: -; d_call: TRBD2; v_call: TRBV6-5; j_call: TRBJ2-7; cdr3_aa: CASSTAGGYEQYF; cdr3_nt: TGTGCCAGCAGTACAGCGGGAGGCTACGAGCAGTACTTC
clone_size: -; d_call: -; v_call: TRBV5-8; j_call: TRBJ2-5; cdr3_aa: CASSFRGTGETQYF; cdr3_nt: TGTGCCAGCAGCTTTAGGGGCACGGGCGAGACCCAGTACTTC
clone_size: -; d_call: TRBD2; v_call: TRBV27; j_call: TRBJ2-7; cdr3_aa: CASSPGLAGVLREQYF; cdr3_nt: TGTGCCAGCAGCCCGGGACTAGCGGGAGTCTTACGCGAGCAGTACTTC
clone_size: -; d_call: TRBD1; v_call: TRBV18; j_call: TRBJ2-1; cdr3_aa: CASSPTDRAFSYNEQFF; cdr3_nt: TGTGCCAGCTCACCGACGGACAGGGCTTTCTCCTACAATGAGCAGTTCTTC
clone_size: -; d_call: -; v_call: TRBV30; j_call: TRBJ2-5; cdr3_aa: CAWGGQLGETQYF; cdr3_nt: TGTGCCTGGGGTGGACAGTTGGGGGAGACCCAGTACTTC
clone_size: -; d_call: -; v_call: TRBV27; j_call: TRBJ2-3; cdr3_aa: CASSLHRTSTDTQYF; cdr3_nt: TGTGCCAGCAGTTTACACAGGACTAGCACAGATACGCAGTATTTT
clone_size: -; d_call: -; v_call: TRBV27; j_call: TRBJ2-1; cdr3_aa: CASSLFPGEGEQFF; cdr3_nt: TGTGCCAGCAGTTTATTTCCGGGAGAGGGCGAGCAGTTCTTC
clone_size: -; d_call: -; v_call: TRBV2; j_call: TRBJ2-1; cdr3_aa: CATKGGYNEQFF; cdr3_nt: TGTGCCACCAAAGGTGGTTACAATGAGCAGTTCTTC
clone_size: -; d_call: -; v_call: TRBV4-3; j_call: TRBJ2-2; cdr3_aa: CASSQAGQYTGELFF; cdr3_nt: TGCGCCAGCAGCCAAGCGGGACAATACACCGGGGAGCTGTTTTTT
clone_size: -; d_call: -; v_call: TRBV7-2; j_call: TRBJ2-7; cdr3_aa: CASSLSPRGFTPYEQYF; cdr3_nt: TGTGCCAGCAGCTTAAGTCCTCGCGGCTTCACCCCCTACGAGCAGTACTTC
clone_size: many; d_call: -; v_call: TRBV5-1; j_call: TRBJ1-1; cdr3_aa: CASSLEGNTEAFF; cdr3_nt: TGCGCCAGCAGCTTGGAGGGGAACACTGAAGCTTTCTTT
clone_size: -; d_call: -; v_call: TRBV6-1; j_call: TRBJ1-4; cdr3_aa: CASRDELNEKLFF; cdr3_nt: TGTGCCAGCAGGGACGAACTCAATGAAAAACTGTTTTTT
clone_size: -; d_call: -; v_call: TRBV4-3; j_call: TRBJ1-2; cdr3_aa: CASSQVTGPPKGYTF; cdr3_nt: TGCGCCAGCAGCCAAGTAACAGGGCCTCCTAAGGGCTACACCTTC
clone_size: few; d_call: -; v_call: TRBV27; j_call: TRBJ2-3; cdr3_aa: CASSPRTDTQYF; cdr3_nt: TGTGCCAGCAGTCCACGCACAGATACGCAGTATTTT
clone_size: -; d_call: -; v_call: TRBV27; j_call: TRBJ1-2; cdr3_aa: CASSLTRVAAQYGYTF; cdr3_nt: TGTGCCAGCAGCCTCACTAGGGTGGCAGCCCAATATGGCTACACCTTC
clone_size: -; d_call: -; v_call: TRBV21-1; j_call: TRBJ2-2; cdr3_aa: CASSKGENAPGELFF; cdr3_nt: TGTGCCAGCAGCAAGGGAGAAAATGCGCCCGGGGAGCTGTTTTTT
clone_size: -; d_call: TRBD2; v_call: TRBV27; j_call: TRBJ2-1; cdr3_aa: CASSLLGSSGALYNEQFF; cdr3_nt: TGTGCCAGCAGTTTACTGGGCTCTAGCGGAGCCTTGTACAATGAGCAGTTCTTC
clone_size: -; d_call: -; v_call: TRBV30; j_call: TRBJ1-5; cdr3_aa: CAWNRETNQPQHF; cdr3_nt: TGTGCCTGGAACAGGGAAACTAATCAGCCCCAGCATTTT
clone_size: -; d_call: -; v_call: TRBV27; j_call: TRBJ2-5; cdr3_aa: CASSSWTEETQYF; cdr3_nt: TGTGCCAGCAGTTCTTGGACTGAAGAGACCCAGTACTTC
clone_size: once; d_call: -; v_call: TRBV29-1; j_call: TRBJ1-2; cdr3_aa: CSVEVYGYTF; cdr3_nt: TGCAGCGTTGAGGTCTATGGCTACACCTTC
clone_size: -; d_call: -; v_call: TRBV28; j_call: TRBJ2-1; cdr3_aa: CASSILASSEQFF; cdr3_nt: TGTGCCAGCAGTATCCTGGCTAGCAGTGAGCAGTTCTTC
clone_size: -; d_call: TRBD2; v_call: TRBV6-1; j_call: TRBJ2-7; cdr3_aa: CASSEEASGPYYEQYF; cdr3_nt: TGTGCCAGCAGTGAAGAAGCTAGCGGGCCGTATTACGAGCAGTACTTC
clone_size: -; d_call: -; v_call: TRBV7-6; j_call: TRBJ2-4; cdr3_aa: CASSRGGDQRRHF; cdr3_nt: TGTGCCAGCAGCAGGGGGGGGGACCAGAGGCGGCACTTC
clone_size: -; d_call: TRBD2; v_call: TRBV7-2; j_call: TRBJ2-6; cdr3_aa: CASRLNYGLAGAGANVLTF; cdr3_nt: TGTGCCAGCAGGTTGAATTATGGACTAGCGGGAGCTGGGGCCAACGTCCTGACTTTC
clone_size: -; d_call: -; v_call: TRBV5-3; j_call: TRBJ2-5; cdr3_aa: CARSLVEPGHIQETQYF; cdr3_nt: TGTGCCAGAAGCTTGGTCGAACCGGGACACATACAAGAGACCCAGTACTTC
clone_size: -; d_call: -; v_call: TRBV5-4; j_call: TRBJ2-7; cdr3_aa: CASSFGGEQYF; cdr3_nt: TGTGCCAGCAGCTTCGGGGGCGAGCAGTACTTC